This T cell receptor (beta chain) is from a study of blood T cell repertoires in COVID-19 (dated by TCRdb to 2020 to 2022). With regard to the full study: Collaborator samples came from the United States, Italy and Spain and covered acute and convalescent phases of COVID-19. The prospective study material was composed of cDNA or gDNA derived from T cells, B-cell-depleted T cells, or PBMCs. The dataset comprised deeply sampled blood TCRbeta repertoires from subjects exposed to, actively infected with, or recovered from COVID-19. The repertoires were released in a freely available public database meant as a resource for research on the immune response to SARS-CoV-2. Samples were obtained from the ongoing ImmuneRACE study (first 160 participants) and from approximately 1,200 subjects provided by 6 global collaborators. Sample metadata almost always included a de-identified subject ID, COVID-19 status, age in years and sex. HLA class I and class II types, where available, came from metadata supplied by the sample provider rather than from assay-based typing.

A remark on this clone: Its antigen has not been determined. One base away there is no much larger clone; base qualities are not given.

TCRbeta CDR3 regions were amplified from genomic DNA by means of the immunoSEQ Assay, a bias-controlled multiplex PCR. From the authors' description of their analysis: Within the assay, amplification of reference gene primers was used to estimate how many nucleated cells each sample contained. Sequence reads were collapsed and filtered to measure the absolute abundance of every unique TCRbeta CDR3 rearrangement. For each sample, productive Simpson clonality was calculated by taking the square root of Simpson's diversity index across productive rearrangements. Imported from immuneACCESS, the table was reduced by TCRdb to in-frame sequences with V and J called. These copies leave out some clones; in studies compared against another copy, an unresolved V gene accounts for under half, and the cause of the remainder is not known. Clone size and the V and J calls come from that table; the DNA yielded D and trimming. The sample includes around 230,000 clones, with about 80% observed a single time. In total, the top ten clones hold about 2.7% of the sample.

Each collaborating institution followed its own protocols to collect whole blood in K2EDTA tubes. Collaborator samples were shipped for TCRbeta analysis as frozen whole blood, isolated PBMCs, or DNA extracted from either sample type. Broader findings and caveats from the paper: How much clinical and demographic metadata was included differed by source and by participant, and the metadata was provided uncurated.

The CDR3, cysteine through phenylalanine, is 14 amino acids long. Only the CDR3 DNA is retained, 42 bases long and in frame from the first base. Here V drops 5 bases and J drops 7 bases, and the junction holds 8 bases not matched to any gene. From the germline V gene, CDR1 is SQVTM and CDR2 is ANQGSEA. This TCR derives from a woman aged 40 to 55 with active or convalescent COVID-19. The chain is assembled from TRBV29-1 and TRBJ1-4; 9 central nucleotides agree with TRBD1. Sequenced: peripheral blood. The base sequence is TGCAGCGTTTTCCAGACAGGGGGGAGTGAAAAACTGTTTTTT. It encodes CSVFQTGGSEKLFF.